This T cell receptor beta chain was recorded in a study of blood T cell repertoires in COVID-19. Background on the study: Acute-phase and convalescent COVID-19 samples originated in the United States, Italy and Spain. PBMCs, B-cell-depleted T cells, or T cells provided the cDNA or gDNA that made up the material.

In the original analysis: The authors estimated nucleated cell counts from reference gene primer amplification. Only in-frame clones appear in the TCRdb table, and some are missing; sequencing was by immunoSEQ multiplex PCR. The V and J calls and clone size come from that table; D and trimming were worked out from the DNA. This repertoire shows some 290,000 clones, about 86% found once; its top ten account for about 3.5%. Sequencing was done on a sample of peripheral blood. This receptor was obtained from a man aged 18 to 30 with active or convalescent COVID-19.

CDR3 residues: CASKVTGGYEQYF. The CDR3 DNA reads TGTGCCAGCAAGGTCACAGGGGGCTACGAGCAGTACTTC. The genes are TRBV27 and TRBJ2-7; 8 bases align to TRBD1. V lost 7 bases to trimming and J lost 3 bases; unmatched junction nucleotides: 5. The CDR3 length is 13 residues. Germline CDR1 MNHEY, CDR2 SMNVEV (reference sequence).